This TCR beta chain was found in a study of spatial heterogeneity in lung cancer. This clonotype is categorized as medium-sized (0.01 to 0.1%). Antigen specificity is unknown. Time point indicated: sample taken at primary tumor resection. Sequencing covered unsorted whole RNA taken from tumor, nontumor lung or frozen PBMC. The CDR3 runs 15 residues. Germline V CDR1 and CDR2: MNHEY, SVGAGI. V dropped 5 bases and J dropped 5; count of bases not matched to a gene: 10. Findings and limits, study-wide: For expanded intratumoral alpha and beta TCRs, counts tracked tumor mutation counts.

Each CDR3 protein gets one entry after TCRdb re-called the 5' RACE reads with MiXCR. The sample has around 9,300 distinct CDR3 sequences; roughly 5.5% are singletons. The sequence derives from a female donor with early-stage non-small cell lung cancer. The rearrangement joins TRBV6-5 to TRBJ2-3; 7 nucleotides agree with TRBD2. Sequencing was performed on lung tumor tissue, taken at surgery. CDR3 DNA: TGTGCCAGCAGTCTATCTAGCGGCCGGGTAGATACGCAGTATTTT. It encodes CASSLSSGRVDTQYF.